This T cell receptor (beta chain) came from a study of CD8+CD57+ T cells in acquired aplastic anemia. With 6 bases clipped from V and 0 bases from J, the junction kept 4 bases outside the gene matches. The germline gives CDR1 MNHNS, CDR2 SASEGT. The CDR3 sequence is 16 residues long. CDR3 and TCR beta VDJ profiling relied on genomic DNA as the template. TCRdb recomputed calls from the reads with MiXCR, one row per CDR3 protein. This table holds approximately 50,000 distinct CDR3 sequences, 70% to 80% found once. This TCR came from a human donor in good health, serving as a control. The sequenced sample consisted of sorted CD4+, CD8+, or CD8+CD57+ T cells (not recorded which) from PBMCs. V gene TRBV6-1 combines with J gene TRBJ2-1, with 11 bases matching TRBD1. The CDR3 here is CASREGTGGSYNEQFF. The CDR3, as DNA: TGTGCCAGCAGGGAGGGGACAGGGGGCTCCTACAATGAGCAGTTCTTC.